Listed below are T cell receptor beta chains from one sample, sequenced in a study of blood T cell repertoires in COVID-19. Libraries were prepared by immunoSEQ multiplex PCR; TCRdb keeps only in-frame clonotypes and omits some of them. This sample has more than 250,000 clones, with approximately 85% found just once. The sequencing input was PBMCs or T cells enriched from blood (not recorded which). The receptors were gathered from a man aged 25 to 45 who had recovered from COVID-19. Both conserved end residues are part of each CDR3.

V gene: TRBV18
J gene: TRBJ1-4
CDR3 protein: CASSPRGSTNEKLFF

V gene: TRBV7-2
J gene: TRBJ2-1
CDR3 protein: CASSLRQASYNEQFF

V gene: TRBV7-2
J gene: TRBJ2-7
CDR3 protein: CASTPTSGGAYEQYF

V gene: TRBV20-1
J gene: TRBJ1-6
CDR3 protein: CSASDSRTLHF

V gene: TRBV25-1
J gene: TRBJ1-2
CDR3 protein: CASSETGSYGYTF

V gene: TRBV12-3/TRBV12-4
J gene: TRBJ1-1
CDR3 protein: CASSFVAEAFF

V gene: TRBV7-2
J gene: TRBJ1-1
CDR3 protein: CASSPLHTEAFF

V gene: TRBV13
J gene: TRBJ1-1
CDR3 protein: CASSLGVARNTEAFF

V gene: TRBV7-8
J gene: TRBJ2-7
CDR3 protein: CASSPPTGLSSYEQYF

V gene: TRBV2
J gene: TRBJ2-1
CDR3 protein: CASSLQGSNEQFF

V gene: TRBV7-8
J gene: TRBJ1-1
CDR3 protein: CASSPPWDSRRRLTEAFF

V gene: TRBV3-1/TRBV3-2
J gene: TRBJ1-2
CDR3 protein: CASSRDSGYTF

V gene: TRBV9
J gene: TRBJ2-3
CDR3 protein: CASKRDRSTDTQYF

V gene: TRBV5-6
J gene: TRBJ1-5
CDR3 protein: CASSLRGNGQPQHF

V gene: TRBV3-1/TRBV3-2
J gene: TRBJ2-3
CDR3 protein: CASSQAQGRVRAGAPDTQYF

V gene: TRBV11-2
J gene: TRBJ1-6
CDR3 protein: CASSLTGGLNSPLHF

V gene: TRBV10-3
J gene: TRBJ1-4
CDR3 protein: CAISETGSNEKLFF

V gene: TRBV6-1
J gene: TRBJ1-6
CDR3 protein: CASSEQGNNSPLHF

V gene: TRBV6-2/TRBV6-3
J gene: TRBJ2-5
CDR3 protein: CASSYEVGQRGMQETQYF

V gene: TRBV11-2
J gene: TRBJ2-3
CDR3 protein: CASSQTGTNTDTQYF

V gene: TRBV14
J gene: TRBJ2-5
CDR3 protein: CASSQWDRGQETQYF

V gene: TRBV14
J gene: TRBJ2-1
CDR3 protein: CASSQYHRVLDNEQFF

V gene: TRBV27
J gene: TRBJ2-1
CDR3 protein: CASSLRQGSNEQFF

V gene: TRBV30
J gene: TRBJ1-2
CDR3 protein: CAWSPDRGLPFNYGYTF

V gene: TRBV5-1
J gene: TRBJ1-1
CDR3 protein: CASSPPGTEAFF

V gene: TRBV4-1
J gene: TRBJ2-3
CDR3 protein: CASSQSRAAGVTDTQYF

V gene: TRBV4-2
J gene: TRBJ1-2
CDR3 protein: CASSHTGDARDYTF

V gene: TRBV2
J gene: TRBJ1-6
CDR3 protein: CASRGDGGHNSPLHF

V gene: TRBV19
J gene: TRBJ2-3
CDR3 protein: CASSSLAGALGDTQYF

V gene: TRBV10-3
J gene: TRBJ2-5
CDR3 protein: CAISHTGGKETQYF